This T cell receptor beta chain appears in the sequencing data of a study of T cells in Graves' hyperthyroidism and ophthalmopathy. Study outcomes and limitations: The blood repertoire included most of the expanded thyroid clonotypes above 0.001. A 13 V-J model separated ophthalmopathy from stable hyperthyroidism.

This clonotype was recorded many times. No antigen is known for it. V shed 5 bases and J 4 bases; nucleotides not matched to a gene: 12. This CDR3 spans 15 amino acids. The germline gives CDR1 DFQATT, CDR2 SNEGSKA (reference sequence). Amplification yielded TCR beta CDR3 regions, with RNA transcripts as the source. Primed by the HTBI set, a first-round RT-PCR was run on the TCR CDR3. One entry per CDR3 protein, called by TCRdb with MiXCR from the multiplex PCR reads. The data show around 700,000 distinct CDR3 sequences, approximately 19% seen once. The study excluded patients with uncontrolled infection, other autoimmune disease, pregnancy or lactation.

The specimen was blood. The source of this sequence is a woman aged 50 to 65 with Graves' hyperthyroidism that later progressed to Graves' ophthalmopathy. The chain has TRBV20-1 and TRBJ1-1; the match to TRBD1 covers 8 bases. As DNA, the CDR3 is TGCAGTGCTCTAGACAGGGGCAAAAAGGGCACTGAAGCTTTCTTT. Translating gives CSALDRGKKGTEAFF.